Following are 17 T cell receptor beta chains from one sample sequenced in a study of control samples from healthy donors and cancer patients. Measured with immunoSEQ multiplex PCR; TCRdb has only the in-frame clones, and not every one. The data hold more than 45,000 clones, with 91% observed a single time. Sequencing used PBMCs. Receptor source: a man younger than 45 with colorectal cancer.

The chain has TRBV6-5 and TRBJ1-1, with 7 positions matching TRBD1. The ends lost 2 bases at V and 4 bases at J; junction bases unmatched: 7. Germline CDR1 and CDR2: MNHEY and SVGAGI. CDR3 length equals 15 residues. The CDR3 sequence is CASSYEGARGTEAFF. The CDR3 DNA reads TGTGCCAGCAGTTACGAGGGGGCCCGGGGCACTGAAGCTTTCTTT.

J is TRBJ1-1 and V is TRBV30; D remains unclear. The CDR3 loop spans 12 amino acids. V lost 4 bases and J 2 bases, leaving 8 bases between the germline ends. Looked up from germline, CDR1 is GTSNPN and CDR2 is SVGIG (reference sequence). The CDR3: CAWTVENTEAFF. CDR3 nucleotide sequence: TGTGCCTGGACCGTGGAAAACACTGAAGCTTTCTTT.

V and J are TRBV7-2 and TRBJ2-1, with D perhaps given as TRBD1 or TRBD2 (5 bases each). Germline assignment: CDR1 SGHTA and CDR2 FQGNSA. There are 13 residues in the CDR3. Trimming took off 5 bases at V and 8 bases at J, with 13 bases between the two ends. CDR3 DNA: TGTGCCAGCAGCCGAGGACTGGGGGATGAGCAGTTCTTC. As protein: CASSRGLGDEQFF. The whole variable domain, filled in from reference TRBV7-2 and TRBJ2-1, reads GAGVSQSPSNKVTEKGKDVELRCDPISGHTALYWYRQSLGQGLEFLIYFQGNSAPDKSGLPSDRFSAERTGGSVSTLTIQRTQQEDSAVYLCASSRGLGDEQFFGPGTRLTVL.

The gene calls are TRBV30 and TRBJ1-4, with D perhaps TRBD1 (5 bases). The CDR3 sequence is 16 residues long. The germline gives CDR1 GTSNPN, CDR2 SVGIG (reference sequence). V was clipped by 2 bases and J by 0 bases, with 13 bases between them. CDR3 sequence: CAWSLGGIATNEKLFF. In DNA, the CDR3 is TGTGCCTGGAGTCTGGGGGGGATTGCAACTAATGAAAAACTGTTTTTT.

The V call is TRBV30, the J call TRBJ2-4; 7 bases fit TRBD2. Germline V gene data show CDR1 as GTSNPN and CDR2 as SVGIG (reference sequence). The V segment lost 1 base and the J segment 0 bases; nucleotides outside the gene matches: 3. The CDR3 length is 15 residues. CDR3 in amino acids: CAWSGGRVAKNIQYF. The CDR3 region has the DNA TGTGCCTGGAGTGGGGGGAGGGTAGCCAAAAACATTCAGTACTTC.

This clone was detected only once. The rearrangement uses TRBV5-1 and TRBJ2-7; D ambiguous. This CDR3 is built from 15 residues. CDR1 and CDR2 from the germline V gene are SGHRS and YFSETQ. V lost 1 base to trimming and J lost 7 bases, with 18 bases between them. This CDR3 reads CASSLTGTSVREQYV. CDR3 bases: TGCGCCAGCAGCTTGACGGGCACGTCGGTGCGGGAGCAGTACGTC.

This chain links TRBV5-4 with TRBJ2-1; D is uncertain. Germline V CDR1 and CDR2: SGHNT, YYREEE (reference sequence). The CDR3 covers 16 residues. With 4 bases removed from V and 8 bases from J, the gap between germline ends came to 22 bases. The CDR3 region has the DNA TGTGCCAGCAGCCGTCCGCCCAGCCTTGGAGACTATGAGCAGTTCTTC. The encoded protein is CASSRPPSLGDYEQFF.

J is TRBJ2-3 and V is TRBV11-2, with D maybe TRBD2 (5 bases). The V gene lost 5 bases and the J gene lost 6 bases, with 18 bases spanning the gap. The V gene's germline CDR1 is SGHAT and CDR2 FQNNGV. CDR3 length equals 15 residues. The DNA of the CDR3 is TGTGCCAGCAGCCTCCAGGACTGGTTTGTGGATACGCAGTATTTT. The encoded protein is CASSLQDWFVDTQYF.

The V and J genes are TRBV30 and TRBJ1-1; D remains ambiguous. The CDR3 spans 13 residues. Trimming took 2 bases from V and 5 from J, leaving 12 bases between them. CDR1 is GTSNPN and CDR2 is SVGIG in the germline V gene (reference sequence). The CDR3 bases are TGTGCCTGGAGTCTTGGAGCGGGGACTGAAGCTTTCTTT. Translating gives CAWSLGAGTEAFF.

The genes are TRBV18 and TRBJ1-2; unclear D gene. The CDR3 sequence is 16 residues long. Germline CDR1 KGHSH, CDR2 LQKENI. Trimming left V 2 bases short and J 3 bases short, with 16 bases between. CDR3 nucleotide sequence: TGTGCCAGCTCACCAACCCGGGAGGCAGGACACTATGGCTACACCTTC. This gives the protein CASSPTREAGHYGYTF.

The chain combines TRBV5-5 with TRBJ2-1, with 7 bases matching TRBD1. In germline, CDR1 is SGHKS, CDR2 YYEKEE (reference sequence). J was trimmed by 2 bases and V by 4 bases; bases with no gene match: 6. The CDR3 loop spans 15 amino acids. The CDR3 region has the DNA TGTGCCAGCAGCCCGACAGGGATGCCCTACAATGAGCAGTTCTTC. It encodes CASSPTGMPYNEQFF.

The chain combines TRBV10-3 with TRBJ1-1; 12 bases fit TRBD1. Trimming removed 7 bases from V and 5 bases from J; junction bases left unmatched: 17. The CDR3 runs 18 residues. Germline V CDR1 and CDR2: ENHRY, SYGVKD. The CDR3 sequence: CAIKDHTGTGGEGTEAFF. In nucleotides, the CDR3 is TGTGCCATCAAGGACCATACCGGGACAGGGGGCGAGGGTACTGAAGCTTTCTTT.

The chain joins TRBV24-1 to TRBJ1-2; D unclear. CDR1 is KGHDR, CDR2 SFDVKD, per germline. The CDR3 is 13 amino acids. Trimming cost V 7 bases and J 8 bases, with 16 bases left between them. CDR3 nucleotide sequence: TGTGCCACCAGCTTAAAAGGGTATACGGGCTACACCTTC. Translated, it gives CATSLKGYTGYTF.

The CDR3 sequence is CASSIHRDRESTDTQYF. CDR3 in DNA: TGTGCCAGTAGTATACACCGGGACAGGGAGTCGACAGATACGCAGTATTTT. This chain links TRBV19 with TRBJ2-3; 9 positions match TRBD1. The germline V gene encodes CDR1 LNHDA and CDR2 SQIVND (reference sequence). The CDR3 loop spans 17 amino acids. After removal of 2 bases from V and 3 bases from J, the junction contained 9 bases not matched to a gene.

The chain uses TRBV18 and TRBJ2-3, with 12 bases aligning to TRBD1. The ends lost 4 bases at V and 3 bases at J; junction bases unmatched: 8. The CDR3 runs 17 residues. Germline V lookup: CDR1 KGHSH, CDR2 LQKENI. The CDR3 sequence: CASSLKPGQGATDTQYF. The CDR3 region has the DNA TGTGCCAGCTCACTTAAACCGGGACAGGGGGCGACAGATACGCAGTATTTT.

The chain employs TRBV7-8 and TRBJ1-6; perhaps TRBD1 as D (6 bases). In germline, CDR1 is SGHVS, CDR2 FQNEAQ. CDR3 length: 16 residues. The V end was cut by 1 base, the J end by 7 bases, with 14 bases between. This CDR3 is CASSLGTRQENSPLHF. CDR3 bases: TGTGCCAGCAGCTTAGGGACCAGACAGGAGAATTCACCCCTCCACTTT.

The chain's CDR3 is CASSPGQSAVLYEQYV. CDR3 DNA: TGTGCCAGCAGTCCCGGACAGTCGGCAGTACTCTACGAGCAGTACGTC. The V and J genes are TRBV2 and TRBJ2-7; tentatively, D is TRBD1 (6 bases). Germline V gene lookup returns CDR1 SNHLY and CDR2 FYNNEI. V was clipped by 5 bases and J by 3 bases, with 20 bases between them. The CDR3 runs to 16 residues.